This T cell receptor (beta chain) originates from a study of CD8 T cells in ankylosing spondylitis. Study-wide results and caveats: One TCR beta motif, made up of under ten highly homologous variants, appeared characteristic of ankylosing spondylitis blood. Significant enrichment of disease-linked clones was reportedly seen in matched ankylosing spondylitis synovial fluid. Clones that were linked to disease were CD8+ and were relatively rare in peripheral blood. Existing reports had already noted some motif variants in reactive arthritis synovial fluid and blood.

Molecular-barcoded quantitative 5'-RACE produced these TCR beta libraries. TCRdb called the 5' RACE reads again in MiXCR, with one record for every CDR3 protein. The table shows 650,000 to 800,000 distinct CDR3 sequences, with under 20% occurring only once. The CDR3 extends over 13 amino acids. V was clipped by 4 bases and J by 6 bases, with 10 bases between them. Germline V lookup: CDR1 LNHDA, CDR2 SQIVND (reference sequence). A few counts support this clonotype. The antigen remains unidentified. This chain joins TRBV19 and TRBJ1-5, with D uncertain. Sequencing used blood, either unsorted or a sorted T cell fraction (not recorded which). The receptor was isolated from a male donor with ankylosing spondylitis. The CDR3 loop reads CASSSDQIQPQHF. In DNA form, the CDR3 reads TGTGCCAGTAGTAGTGACCAAATTCAGCCCCAGCATTTT.